A single sample gave rise to the 32 T cell receptor beta chains below, sequenced in a study of breast tumors, draining lymph nodes, adjacent tissues. TCRdb redid the calling of the multiplex PCR reads with MiXCR, one entry per CDR3 protein. The sample lists 20,000 to 30,000 distinct CDR3 sequences; roughly a quarter were seen once. The sample taken for sequencing was breast tumor tissue. These receptors were taken from a female donor with breast cancer. Some clones in this sample may be carry-over from other donors' samples.

This clonotype was seen repeatedly, ten times or more. The chain has TRBV30 and TRBJ2-1, with 9 bases fitting TRBD1. CDR1 is GTSNPN and CDR2 is SVGIG in the germline V gene (reference sequence). V lost 5 bases, J lost 4 bases, and 6 bases stayed unmatched. This CDR3 region has 14 residues. CDR3 protein: CAWGSGQGYNEQFF. The DNA for the CDR3 is TGTGCCTGGGGGTCCGGACAGGGGTACAATGAGCAGTTCTTC.

This chain joins TRBV28 and TRBJ1-5, with a weak D call TRBD1 (6 bases). This CDR3 is built from 15 residues. The V gene's germline CDR1 is MDHEN and CDR2 SYDVKM. Trimming left V 6 bases short and J 1 base short, with 13 bases between. For the CDR3, the DNA is TGTGCCAGCAGAGAGACAGGCGTGAGCAATCAGCCCCAGCATTTT. Translating gives CASRETGVSNQPQHF.

The table lists this clonotype with many counts. This chain uses TRBV20-1 with TRBJ2-1, with D possibly being TRBD1 or TRBD2 (5 bases each). Germline V CDR1 and CDR2: DFQATT, SNEGSKA (reference sequence). Deletions cut 5 bases from V and 6 bases from J, with 14 bases between. This CDR3 comprises 13 residues. The CDR3 sequence: CSAPGASLNEQFF. The CDR3, as DNA: TGCAGTGCTCCCGGGGCTAGCCTCAATGAGCAGTTCTTC.

The chain is built from TRBV13 and TRBJ2-7; the match to TRBD1 covers 7 bases. Germline CDR1 and CDR2: PRHDT and FYEKMQ (reference sequence). This CDR3 is 15 amino acids long. After removal of 0 bases from V and 2 bases from J, the junction contained 4 bases not matched to a gene. CDR3: CASSLGGQSPYEQYF. The CDR3, as DNA: TGTGCCAGCAGCTTAGGGGGACAGTCGCCCTACGAGCAGTACTTC.

V is TRBV28 and J is TRBJ1-5; 9 nucleotides line up with TRBD1. V gave up 8 bases and J gave up 1 base; unmatched junction bases: 3. The CDR3 has 14 residues. Germline-derived CDR1 and CDR2 are MDHEN and SYDVKM. CDR3 in DNA: TGTGCCAGCGGGACAGGGTTAAGCAATCAGCCCCAGCATTTT. Amino acids: CASGTGLSNQPQHF.

This clonotype was detected many times. CDR3 nucleotide sequence: TGCGCCAGTCAGTTCCCCGGAAGATTCTCCTACGAGCAGTACTTC. The encoded protein is CASQFPGRFSYEQYF. This chain joins TRBV5-1 and TRBJ2-7; D gene unclear. The CDR3 consists of 15 residues. Trimming pared 8 bases from V and 0 bases from J, leaving 18 bases between. Germline V gives CDR1 SGHRS, CDR2 YFSETQ.

This clonotype was recorded many times. The rearrangement joins TRBV6-1 to TRBJ2-7; TRBD1 matches at 7 bases. The trim removed 0 bases at V and 3 bases at J, leaving 8 bases unmatched. CDR3 length: 16 residues. CDR1 and CDR2 (germline): MNHNS, SASEGT. For the CDR3, the DNA is TGTGCCAGCAGTGAAGCGGGGTGGGACAGTTACTACGAGCAGTACTTC. Protein sequence: CASSEAGWDSYYEQYF.

This clonotype has a count of ten or more. The chain couples TRBV5-1 to TRBJ1-3; TRBD1 agrees at 8 bases. This CDR3 region has 16 residues. J gave up 2 bases and V 4 bases, and 8 bases lay outside the gene matches. Germline-derived CDR1 and CDR2 are SGHRS and YFSETQ. CDR3 residues: CASSPKTGVTGNTIYF. Written as DNA, the CDR3 is TGCGCCAGCAGCCCCAAGACAGGGGTCACTGGAAACACCATATATTTT.

This clonotype was seen at least ten times. This rearrangement joins TRBV6-5 to TRBJ2-1, with 7 bases lining up with TRBD1. This CDR3 is built from 14 residues. The junction had 4 bases not matched to a gene; V was cut back by 2 bases and J by 6 bases. CDR1 is MNHEY and CDR2 is SVGAGI in the germline V gene. In DNA, the CDR3 is TGTGCCAGCAGTTACGGGACAGCCAGCAATGAGCAGTTCTTC. As protein: CASSYGTASNEQFF.

The chain employs TRBV29-1 and TRBJ2-5; D perhaps matches TRBD1 (6 bases). Germline CDR1 is SQVTM and CDR2 is ANQGSEA. The V gene lost 5 bases and the J gene lost 0 bases, with 13 bases spanning the gap. The CDR3 spans 14 residues. The CDR3 protein is CSVNGGRDQETQYF. CDR3 DNA: TGCAGCGTTAATGGGGGCCGTGACCAAGAGACCCAGTACTTC.

This clonotype was observed many times. V is TRBV10-3 and J is TRBJ1-5; possibly TRBD1 for D (5 bases). Germline V lookup: CDR1 ENHRY, CDR2 SYGVKD. Trimming removed 8 bases at V and 7 bases at J, with 18 bases between. The CDR3 has 14 amino acids. The CDR3 here is CAIGGAGLFQPQHF. The CDR3 nucleotides are TGTGCCATCGGTGGGGCAGGGTTGTTCCAGCCCCAGCATTTT.

This clonotype occurred many times. The chain employs TRBV11-2 and TRBJ2-3, with 7 positions matching TRBD2. V was pared by 2 bases and J by 4 bases, with 12 bases of the junction left unmatched. Germline CDR1 SGHAT, CDR2 FQNNGV. This CDR3 is 17 amino acids long. This CDR3 reads CASSLISGRVAADTQYF. As DNA, the CDR3 is TGTGCCAGCAGCTTAATTTCTGGGAGGGTAGCGGCAGATACGCAGTATTTT.

This clonotype was seen more than once but under ten times. The rearrangement uses TRBV28 and TRBJ1-5; D is perhaps TRBD1 (6 bases). The length of the CDR3 is 14 residues. Germline assignment: CDR1 MDHEN and CDR2 SYDVKM. V was clipped by 5 bases and J by 3 bases, with 11 bases between them. The DNA of the CDR3 is TGTGCCAGCAGTCTAGACAGGCTCAATCAGCCCCAGCATTTT. It is translated as CASSLDRLNQPQHF.

This clonotype was counted many times. V usage is TRBV18 and J usage is TRBJ1-2, with 7 bases identical to TRBD1. The CDR3 totals 14 residues. Germline trimming cut 6 bases from V and 4 bases from J; bases unmatched to any gene: 8. In germline, CDR1 is KGHSH, CDR2 LQKENI. In DNA, the CDR3 is TGTGCCAGCTCGGACGAGGGGGCGGGCTATGGCTACACCTTC. Encoded protein: CASSDEGAGYGYTF. The full variable domain, rest sourced from reference TRBV18 and TRBJ1-2, is NAGVMQNPRHLVRRRGQEARLRCSPMKGHSHVYWYRQLPEEGLKFMVYLQKENIIDESGMPKERFSAEFPKEGPSILRIQQVVRGDSAAYFCASSDEGAGYGYTFGSGTRLTVV.

The table lists this clonotype with many counts. This chain links TRBV6-1 with TRBJ1-2; 9 bases are a match to TRBD1. J was trimmed by 3 bases and V by 4 bases; bases with no gene match: 6. The germline CDR1 and CDR2 sequences are MNHNS and SASEGT. The CDR3 totals 15 residues. CDR3 sequence: CASSARDRADYGYTF. The CDR3 nucleotides are TGTGCCAGCAGTGCCCGGGACAGGGCTGACTATGGCTACACCTTC.

The V and J genes are TRBV3-1 and TRBJ2-1; 9 bases line up with TRBD2. The germline CDR1 and CDR2 sequences are LGHDT and YNNKEL (reference sequence). This CDR3 is built from 19 residues. V trimming: 3 bases; J trimming: 0 bases; junction bases outside the gene matches: 12. The CDR3 nucleotides are TGTGCCAGCAGCCAGTTGGGGCTAGCGGGGCCTAGCTCCTACAATGAGCAGTTCTTC. As protein: CASSQLGLAGPSSYNEQFF.

The V call is TRBV29-1, the J call TRBJ2-1; 9 nucleotides agree with TRBD1. CDR3 length: 13 residues. The V and J ends lost 7 bases and 7 bases, in that order; junction bases with no gene match: 8. Germline V gene lookup returns CDR1 SQVTM and CDR2 ANQGSEA. The CDR3 DNA is TGCAGCGCGGGACAGGGAGGGTGGAATGAGCAGTTCTTC. This gives the protein CSAGQGGWNEQFF.

To note about this clonotype: A much larger clone differs from this one at a single base, so this may be a read error. V usage is TRBV5-1 and J usage is TRBJ2-7; possible D gene TRBD2, 6 bases. The CDR3 is made up of 15 amino acids. Looked up from germline, CDR1 is SGHRS and CDR2 is YFSETQ. As DNA, the CDR3 is TGTGCCAGCTCACCGGTATCCGGGGGCTCCTACGAGCAGTACTTC. This translates into CASSPVSGGSYEQYF.

This clonotype was counted only a few times. The chain employs TRBV10-2 and TRBJ2-1, with D maybe TRBD1 (6 bases). Per the germline V gene, CDR1 is WSHSY and CDR2 is SAAADI. Trimming cost V 5 bases and J 6 bases, with 14 bases left between them. This CDR3 is 14 amino acids long. The CDR3 is CASSQGLDLNEQFF. Written as DNA, the CDR3 is TGCGCCAGCAGTCAGGGGCTGGATCTCAATGAGCAGTTCTTC.

This clonotype turned up a few times. This may arise from a read error, as a much more abundant clone is one base away. V usage is TRBV15 and J usage is TRBJ2-1; 11 bases fit TRBD2. Germline V gives CDR1 LNHNV, CDR2 YYDKDF (reference sequence). The CDR3 length is 14 residues. The CDR3 reads CATRGTSGNNVQFF. CDR3 DNA sequence: TGTGCCACCAGGGGGACTAGCGGCAACAATGTGCAGTTCTTC.

In its sample, this clonotype was seen a few times. Since no conserved phenylalanine or tryptophan closes the CDR3, a read error is the likely cause. This sequence joins TRBV18 and TRBJ2-2, with 7 bases that match TRBD2. Trimming cost V 5 bases and J 3 bases; bases outside gene matches: 15. The CDR3 is 18 residues long. Germline V gives CDR1 KGHSH, CDR2 LQKENI. Written as DNA, the CDR3 is TGTGCCAGCTCATCAGTACTAACGGGAGGAGGGGACACCGGGGAGCTGTTTGTT. Protein sequence: CASSSVLTGGGDTGELFV.

Comments on this clonotype: The missing conserved phenylalanine or tryptophan at the end of this CDR3 makes a read error likely. The DNA is omitted, as the CDR3 cannot be located on it reliably, and the CDR3 follows TCRdb's listing. The chain carries TRBV11-2 and TRBJ2-1; TRBD2, the D gene given by the table, was not confirmed from the DNA. The length of the CDR3 is 18 amino acids, counting both ends. Germline-derived CDR1 and CDR2 are SGHAT and FQNNGV. The CDR3 spells CASSPRGRGLAVLNERFL.

This clonotype was picked up many times. V usage is TRBV6-5 and J usage is TRBJ2-3; TRBD2 matches 10 bases. The junction had 6 bases not matched to a gene; V was cut back by 8 bases and J by 1 base. The germline V gene encodes CDR1 MNHEY and CDR2 SVGAGI. The CDR3 is made up of 15 amino acids. The CDR3 here is CASRGGLAGTDTQYF. CDR3 coding DNA: TGTGCCAGCCGAGGCGGACTAGCGGGCACAGATACGCAGTATTTT.

This clonotype has a count of ten or more. This sequence joins TRBV6-2 or TRBV6-3 and TRBJ2-2, with D uncertain. Germline CDR1 MNHEY, CDR2 SVGEGT. The CDR3 loop spans 11 amino acids. V was trimmed by 7 bases and J by 8 bases, leaving 8 bases between them. CDR3 sequence reads: CASTRVGELFF. The CDR3 nucleotides read TGTGCCAGCACACGTGTAGGGGAGCTGTTTTTT.

Only a few counts were recorded for this clonotype. V usage is TRBV3-1 and J usage is TRBJ1-1; TRBD1 aligns across 8 bases. The CDR3 spans 16 residues. Losses at the gene ends were 0 bases for V and 3 bases for J; bases not matched to a gene: 6. Germline values: CDR1 LGHDT, CDR2 YNNKEL (reference sequence). The CDR3 coding sequence is TGTGCCAGCAGCCAAGAAAGTCAGGGGGCATACACTGAAGCTTTCTTT. Its protein product is CASSQESQGAYTEAFF.

This clonotype is categorized as large. The chain uses TRBV20-1 and TRBJ2-7, with D unclear. There are 14 residues in the CDR3. CDR1 and CDR2 from the germline V gene are DFQATT and SNEGSKA (reference sequence). The V end lost 3 bases, the J end lost 0 bases, and 12 bases lay between the germline ends. CDR3 loop: CSAREGLGSYEQYF. CDR3 nucleotide sequence: TGCAGTGCTAGGGAAGGGTTGGGCTCCTACGAGCAGTACTTC.

The chain carries TRBV7-6 and TRBJ2-1; D gene ambiguous. Germline values: CDR1 SGHVS, CDR2 FNYEAQ. The CDR3 runs 16 residues. V dropped 5 bases and J dropped 5 bases, with 19 bases sitting between them. The CDR3 is CASSPISSVAHNEQFF. In DNA form, the CDR3 reads TGTGCCAGCAGCCCAATCTCCTCCGTGGCACACAATGAGCAGTTCTTC.

This clonotype has ten or more counts. The CDR3 protein is CASSSNTGEGRGGYTF. For the CDR3, the DNA is TGTGCCAGCAGCTCTAATACAGGGGAGGGACGGGGTGGCTACACCTTC. This sequence joins TRBV5-5 and TRBJ1-2, with TRBD1 identical over 7 bases. V was pared by 3 bases and J by 7 bases, with 15 bases of the junction left unmatched. The CDR3 is 16 amino acids. CDR1 SGHKS and CDR2 YYEKEE come from the germline V gene (reference sequence). The variable domain in full, with the rest retrieved from reference TRBV5-5 and TRBJ1-2, is DAGVTQSPTHLIKTRGQQVTLRCSPISGHKSVSWYQQVLGQGPQFIFQYYEKEERGRGNFPDRFSARQFPNYSSELNVNALLLGDSALYLCASSSNTGEGRGGYTFGSGTRLTVV.

At least ten counts were recorded for this clonotype. This chain connects TRBV6-1 to TRBJ2-3; TRBD2 is a possible D gene (5 bases). The germline V gene has CDR1 MNHNS and CDR2 SASEGT. V lost 7 bases and J lost 6, with 11 bases in between. The CDR3 covers 12 residues. In nucleotides, the CDR3 is TGTGCCAGCAAACAACCGGGGGATACGCAGTATTTT. As protein: CASKQPGDTQYF.

This clonotype was seen a few times. The chain links TRBV4-1 to TRBJ2-4; maybe TRBD1 (5 bases). The CDR3 loop spans 16 amino acids. The V gene lost 1 base and the J gene lost 0 bases, with 10 bases spanning the gap. CDR1 is MGHRA and CDR2 is YSYEKL in the germline V gene. DNA of the CDR3: TGCGCCAGCAGCCAAGGGGCAGGGCAAGCCAAAAACATTCAGTACTTC. Translation: CASSQGAGQAKNIQYF.

This clonotype was seen at least ten times. The rearrangement links TRBV4-1 to TRBJ2-7; tentatively, D is TRBD1 (5 bases). The CDR3 extends over 14 amino acids. CDR1 is MGHRA, CDR2 YSYEKL, per germline. Trimming took off 2 bases at V and 4 bases at J, with 12 bases between the two ends. The CDR3 region has the DNA TGCGCCAGCAGCCAAAAGGGGATGGAATACGAGCAGTACTTC. Its translation: CASSQKGMEYEQYF.

In the case of this clonotype: A much larger clone lies a single base off, so this may be a read error. V is TRBV12-3 or TRBV12-4 and J is TRBJ2-6; the match to TRBD1 covers 7 bases. The CDR3 is 17 residues long. The CDR3 spells CASSLEGGIRGANVLAF. CDR3 DNA sequence: TGTGCCAGCAGTTTAGAAGGGGGCATACGTGGGGCCAACGTCCTGGCTTTC.